The 9 T cell receptor beta chains given below trace back to one sample, sequenced in a study of CD8 T cells in Susac syndrome. Reverse transcription of 0.5 to 1 ug RNA was carried out with random hexamers. TCRdb re-called the immunoSEQ multiplex PCR reads with MiXCR, one entry per CDR3 protein. The sample includes roughly 120,000 distinct CDR3 sequences, approximately 94% of them seen just once. Sample: CD4+ T cells from PBMCs. Receptors were obtained from a human donor with multiple sclerosis.

This sequence joins TRBV5-1 and TRBJ2-1, with D possibly TRBD2 on 5 matching bases. There are 13 residues in the CDR3. V was trimmed by 2 bases and J by 5 bases, leaving 8 bases between them. CDR1 and CDR2 from the germline V gene are SGHRS and YFSETQ. This CDR3 reads CASSLGADNEQFF. As DNA, the CDR3 is TGCGCCAGCAGCTTAGGAGCGGACAATGAGCAGTTCTTC.

This chain uses TRBV4-1 with TRBJ2-7; 7 positions match TRBD2. V shed 5 bases and J 0 bases; nucleotides not matched to a gene: 7. The CDR3 has 15 amino acids. Per germline, CDR1 MGHRA and CDR2 YSYEKL. The CDR3, as DNA: TGCGCCAGCAGCTCCGGAGCTAGCGGCTCCTACGAGCAGTACTTC. Its protein is CASSSGASGSYEQYF.

The chain uses TRBV20-1 and TRBJ2-4; D gene unclear. Looked up from germline, CDR1 is DFQATT and CDR2 is SNEGSKA (reference sequence). V lost 0 bases, J lost 3 bases, and 3 bases lay in between. This CDR3 contains 12 residues. The CDR3 sequence is CSARDDKNIQYF. In DNA, the CDR3 is TGCAGTGCTAGAGATGACAAAAACATTCAGTACTTC.

The V call is TRBV7-9, the J call TRBJ2-7; the D call may be TRBD1 or TRBD2 (5 bases each). Trimming removed 5 bases from V and 6 bases from J, with 17 bases in between. The CDR3 is 14 amino acids. The V gene's germline CDR1 is SEHNR and CDR2 FQNEAQ (reference sequence). CDR3: CASSSTGTAGEQYF. The CDR3 nucleotides are TGTGCCAGCAGCAGCACCGGGACGGCGGGCGAGCAGTACTTC.

This chain joins TRBV12-3 or TRBV12-4 and TRBJ1-5, with unresolved D. Trimming took 8 bases from V and 7 from J, leaving 15 bases between them. The CDR3 extends over 13 amino acids. The CDR3 DNA sequence: TGTGCCAGCTCCGGCGGTGAGGAGCAGCCCCAGCATTTT. It yields the protein CASSGGEEQPQHF.

J is TRBJ2-5 and V is TRBV29-1; perhaps TRBD2 as D (5 bases). Germline V lookup: CDR1 SQVTM, CDR2 ANQGSEA. Trimming shortened V by 7 bases and J by 3 bases, and 18 bases separated the two germline ends. The CDR3 spans 14 residues. CDR3 in amino acids: CSACWLANEETQYF. In nucleotides, the CDR3 is TGCAGCGCCTGTTGGCTAGCTAATGAAGAGACCCAGTACTTC.

The chain has TRBV2 and TRBJ2-7, with 7 positions matching TRBD1. The ends lost 7 bases at V and 6 bases at J; junction bases unmatched: 9. The CDR3 sequence is 13 residues long. Germline CDR1 SNHLY, CDR2 FYNNEI. In DNA, the CDR3 is TGTGCCAGCATTCCTGACAGGGTTGGCGAGCAGTACTTC. Protein: CASIPDRVGEQYF.

The chain recombines TRBV2 with TRBJ2-2; tentative D call: TRBD1 (5 bases). The V end was cut by 6 bases, the J end by 7 bases, with 15 bases between. Germline V gene lookup returns CDR1 SNHLY and CDR2 FYNNEI. CDR3 length: 14 amino acids. This CDR3 is CASRFLQGNGELFF. The DNA of the CDR3 is TGTGCCAGCAGATTCCTCCAGGGAAACGGGGAGCTGTTTTTT.

The chain has TRBV18 and TRBJ1-5; no clear D gene. CDR1 and CDR2 (germline): KGHSH, LQKENI. The CDR3 spans 15 residues. V shed 1 base and J shed 4 bases, with 11 bases lying between them. The CDR3 sequence is CASSPQATRNQPQHF. The CDR3 DNA reads TGTGCCAGCTCACCACAGGCCACTCGGAATCAGCCCCAGCATTTT.